These 10 T cell receptor beta chains were sequenced from one sample in a study of T cell changes during pregnancy in multiple sclerosis. Sequenced by immunoSEQ multiplex PCR; TCRdb stores in-frame clones only, minus some. Of roughly 30,000 clones listed, over 75% are singletons. The sequenced sample was CD8+ T cells from peripheral blood mononuclear cells, obtained in the second trimester of pregnancy. The source of these receptors is a female donor with multiple sclerosis, enrolled in a pregnancy study.

The genes are TRBV2 and TRBJ2-3; a possible D gene is TRBD2 (6 bases). V was cut by 7 bases and J by 0 bases, with 17 bases left in between. This CDR3 is built from 16 residues. Germline CDR1 reads SNHLY; CDR2 reads FYNNEI. The CDR3 bases are TGTGCCAGCACACTAGTGGGAGGCGCTAGCACAGATACGCAGTATTTT. Translated: CASTLVGGASTDTQYF.

The chain recombines TRBV4-1 with TRBJ2-1; TRBD2 might be the D (5 bases). Germline CDR1 is MGHRA and CDR2 is YSYEKL. With 5 bases removed from V and 8 bases from J, the gap between germline ends came to 16 bases. This CDR3 spans 14 amino acids. The CDR3 nucleotides read TGCGCCAGCAGCGGATCGGGGAGTTCCGATGAGCAGTTCTTC. Amino acid sequence: CASSGSGSSDEQFF.

The CDR3 here is CASSEAIQAYEQYF. In DNA form, the CDR3 reads TGTGCCAGCAGTGAAGCGATACAGGCCTACGAGCAGTACTTC. The rearrangement joins TRBV6-1 to TRBJ2-7; D possibly corresponds to TRBD1 (5 bases). Germline values: CDR1 MNHNS, CDR2 SASEGT. Trimming removed 0 bases from V and 2 bases from J, with 8 bases in between. The CDR3 covers 14 residues.

The chain recombines TRBV27 with TRBJ2-2; 8 bases are shared with TRBD1. The J segment lost 5 bases and the V segment lost 6 bases, leaving 5 bases of the junction unmatched. This CDR3 contains 14 residues. The germline gives CDR1 MNHEY, CDR2 SMNVEV (reference sequence). The CDR3 loop reads CASRTTGGTGELFF. The CDR3 bases are TGTGCCAGCAGAACCACAGGGGGTACCGGGGAGCTGTTTTTT.

J is TRBJ2-1 and V is TRBV16; no clear D. V was pared by 0 bases and J by 7 bases, with 7 bases between. The CDR3 has 13 amino acids. The germline CDR1 and CDR2 sequences are KGHSY and FQNENV. The CDR3 coding sequence is TGTGCCAGCAGCCAATCTATCGGGAATGAGCAGTTCTTC. As protein: CASSQSIGNEQFF.

As regards this clone: A junction end diverges from the germline sequence, so it may reflect a read error. The CDR3 is CASSLDGGRAYNEQFF. For the CDR3, the DNA is TGTGCCAGCAGCTTAGATGGCGGGAGGGCCTATAATGAGCAGTTCTTC. The chain joins TRBV7-9 to TRBJ2-1; 9 bases align to TRBD2. The CDR3 runs to 16 residues. Germline assignment: CDR1 SEHNR and CDR2 FQNEAQ (reference sequence). Full variable domain (outside the CDR3, taken from reference TRBV7-9 and TRBJ2-1): DTGVSQNPRHKITKRGQNVTFRCDPISEHNRLYWYRQTLGQGPEFLTYFQNEAQLEKSRLLSDRFSAERPKGSFSTLEIQRTEQGDSAMYLCASSLDGGRAYNEQFFGPGTRLTVL.

In the case of this clone: Other DNA sequences of this sample code for an identical CDR3. Here the CDR3 DNA reads TGTGCCAGCAGTTACGCGGACTCCTACGAGCAGTACTTC. It yields the protein CASSYADSYEQYF. This sequence joins TRBV6-5 and TRBJ2-7; no definite D call. The germline V gene encodes CDR1 MNHEY and CDR2 SVGAGI. V lost 2 bases to trimming and J lost 0 bases, with 5 bases between them. The length of the CDR3 is 13 residues.

CDR3 region: CASTPGGVPYEQYF. As DNA, the CDR3 is TGCGCCAGCACCCCGGGGGGGGTGCCCTACGAGCAGTACTTC. This rearrangement joins TRBV10-2 to TRBJ2-7; 8 bases fit TRBD2. J was trimmed by 2 bases and V by 7 bases; bases with no gene match: 7. The CDR3 runs 14 residues. CDR1 and CDR2 (germline): WSHSY, SAAADI.

J is TRBJ2-7 and V is TRBV6-5; a possible D gene is TRBD1 (5 bases). Between the trimmed V and J ends, which lost 8 bases and 2 bases, there was a span of 16 bases. The CDR3 sequence is 14 residues long. Germline loops: CDR1 MNHEY, CDR2 SVGAGI. This CDR3 reads CASGPDTGAYEQYF. The CDR3 coding sequence is TGTGCCAGCGGGCCGGACACTGGAGCCTACGAGCAGTACTTC.

The chain joins TRBV11-1 to TRBJ2-7; tentative D call: TRBD2 (5 bases). CDR1 is SGHAT and CDR2 is FQDESV in the germline V gene (reference sequence). V was clipped by 6 bases and J by 3 bases, with 15 bases between them. This CDR3 is built from 14 residues. The chain's CDR3 is CASRARGVDYEQYF. In DNA, the CDR3 is TGTGCCAGCAGAGCCCGGGGAGTTGACTACGAGCAGTACTTC.